This is a list of T cell receptor beta chains from one sample in a study of T cells in Graves' hyperthyroidism and ophthalmopathy. TCRdb re-derived calls from the multiplex PCR reads in MiXCR, one entry per CDR3 protein. This table holds under 350,000 distinct CDR3 sequences, over 15% found once. The specimen sequenced was blood. The receptors derive from a woman between 50 and 59 years old with Graves' hyperthyroidism. The conserved cysteine and the conserved F or W are not part of the CDR3 here. Each record gives: clone size, V gene, CDR3 protein. The size field is filled for only some rows; it gives once, few, many or a size class.

size: many; V: TRBV12-3/TRBV12-4; CDR3: ASSPSGVGETQY
size: many; V: TRBV7-9; CDR3: ASSLAGGPDLETQY
size: few; V: TRBV4-1; CDR3: ASSQIEGVYNSPLH
size: few; V: TRBV30; CDR3: AWTRGGLAKNIQY
size: .; V: TRBV7-7; CDR3: ASSTGQPGNEQF
size: .; V: TRBV27; CDR3: ASSHGQGYGEQF
size: few; V: TRBV27; CDR3: ASEGLAGTMTSTDTQY
size: few; V: TRBV6-1; CDR3: ASSENQGQQPQH
size: .; V: TRBV12-3/TRBV12-4; CDR3: ASSAQLSGTDGYT
size: .; V: TRBV4-2; CDR3: ASSQDSRTAFTDTQY
size: many; V: TRBV6-1; CDR3: ATFALANTEAF
size: .; V: TRBV5-1; CDR3: ASSFGHVRGRGETQY
size: .; V: TRBV12-3/TRBV12-4; CDR3: ASRRESNTGELF
size: many; V: TRBV18; CDR3: ASSPDRGLAEAF
size: many; V: TRBV7-8; CDR3: ASSSEGAGISYEQY
size: few; V: TRBV5-1; CDR3: ASKLLTSSNTEAF
size: .; V: TRBV28; CDR3: ASRSTGLAGVLNNEQF
size: .; V: TRBV6-2/TRBV6-3; CDR3: AGRKPGLAGTDTQY
size: .; V: TRBV19; CDR3: ASSLGTSGNIQY
size: many; V: TRBV30; CDR3: AWSVGQSYEQY
size: once; V: TRBV7-3; CDR3: ASSLGHDETQY
size: .; V: TRBV9; CDR3: ASSVESHTDTQY
size: .; V: TRBV2; CDR3: ASSAFGKPGELF
size: .; V: TRBV14; CDR3: ASSQDRSSDGNEQF